In this sample, the clone carrying this TCR beta chain turned up once. The antigen is not known. The CDR3 loop spans 14 amino acids. Trimming took 8 bases from V and 8 from J, leaving 21 bases between them. Germline-derived CDR1 and CDR2 are SGHTA and FQGNSA. This record comes from a study of lymphopenia after photon versus proton radiotherapy. The assay was immunoSEQ multiplex PCR, and TCRdb's table has in-frame clones only and misses some. The sample carries 29,000 or so clones, approximately 90% recorded once. Study outcomes and limitations: Only patients who died were analyzed for survival; proton advantage is unproven.

The sequence was obtained from a woman aged 60-70 years with cholangiocarcinoma. Some clones in this sample may be carry-over from other donors' samples. This chain uses TRBV7-2 with TRBJ1-2; D uncertain. The sample was peripheral blood, taken from a patient treated with proton-based radiotherapy. The CDR3 DNA is TGTGCCAGCGGGGTTAGGTCAAACCTTGGGGGCTACACCTTC. It specifies CASGVRSNLGGYTF.